The 14 T cell receptor beta chains given below trace back to one sample, sequenced in a study of beta chain features in type 1 diabetes. Study findings and constraints: Shortening of TCRB CDR3s, moderate but significant, appeared in all four CD4+ subsets of Type 1 diabetes patients.

The whole isolated RNA underwent reverse transcription, so sequencing captured expressed TCRB transcripts. Method: immunoSEQ multiplex PCR; TCRdb's copy keeps in-frame clones and lacks some. The table has about 700,000 clones, over 10% seen once. The antigens for these receptors are not known. The sample was naive CD4+ T cells from blood. These receptor sequences come from a man aged 18-30 years with type 1 diabetes.

In its sample, this clone was seen a few times. The chain is built from TRBV29-1 and TRBJ2-7; 8 positions match TRBD1. CDR3 length equals 18 residues. Germline CDR1 is SQVTM and CDR2 is ANQGSEA. V shed 4 bases and J 2 bases; nucleotides not matched to a gene: 19. In nucleotides, the CDR3 is TGCAGCGTTGTCCCCGGGGTCCCCGGACAGGGACGAACCTACGAGCAGTACTTC. Its protein product is CSVVPGVPGQGRTYEQYF.

As to this clone: Within the sample, other DNA sequences also encode this same CDR3. The chain carries TRBV20-1 and TRBJ1-1, with a tentative D call TRBD1 (6 bases). V was cut by 5 bases and J by 5 bases, with 9 bases left in between. Per germline, CDR1 DFQATT and CDR2 SNEGSKA (reference sequence). The CDR3 sequence is 11 residues long. This CDR3 reads CSARGPTEAFF. CDR3 nucleotides: TGCAGTGCTCGGGGGCCAACTGAAGCTTTCTTT.

A few counts support this clone. This sequence joins TRBV27 and TRBJ2-5; 8 nucleotides line up with TRBD2. Germline CDR1 MNHEY, CDR2 SMNVEV (reference sequence). V shed 2 bases and J 1 base; nucleotides not matched to a gene: 6. The CDR3 is made up of 16 amino acids. Here the CDR3 reads CASSLRSSGSQETQYF. CDR3 DNA sequence: TGTGCCAGCAGTTTAAGGTCTAGCGGGTCCCAAGAGACCCAGTACTTC.

The V gene is TRBV28, the J gene TRBJ1-2, with 7 bases fitting TRBD1. The CDR3 is 12 residues long. Trimming took 3 bases from V and 14 from J; bases not matched to a gene: 9. From germline, CDR1 is MDHEN and CDR2 SYDVKM. CDR3: CASSFGQVALTF. The DNA of the CDR3 is TGTGCCAGCAGTTTCGGACAGGTGGCCTTGACCTTC.

This clone was picked up a small number of times. Written as DNA, the CDR3 is TGTGCCAGCAGCTTAGGGGGAGGCAGCCCCCAGGCAGATACGCAGTATTTT. Translating gives CASSLGGGSPQADTQYF. This chain connects TRBV7-9 to TRBJ2-3; D might be TRBD2 (6 bases). V dropped 1 base and J dropped 4 bases, with 18 bases sitting between them. The CDR3 extends over 17 amino acids. The V gene's germline CDR1 is SEHNR and CDR2 FQNEAQ (reference sequence).

This clone was seen a handful of times. The rearrangement joins TRBV9 to TRBJ2-2; TRBD1 matches at 9 bases. The ends lost 3 bases at V and 4 bases at J; junction bases unmatched: 4. This CDR3 has 15 amino acids. Looked up from germline, CDR1 is SGDLS and CDR2 is YYNGEE. CDR3 loop: CASSASDRGTGELFF. The CDR3 region has the DNA TGTGCCAGCAGCGCGTCGGACAGGGGCACCGGGGAGCTGTTTTTT. Variable domain in full (rest from reference TRBV9 and TRBJ2-2): DSGVTQTPKHLITATGQRVTLRCSPRSGDLSVYWYQQSLDQGLQFLIQYYNGEERAKGNILERFSAQQFPDLHSELNLSSLELGDSALYFCASSASDRGTGELFFGEGSRLTVL.

This chain connects TRBV7-9 to TRBJ1-2; tentatively, D is TRBD1 (6 bases). Germline values: CDR1 SEHNR, CDR2 FQNEAQ (reference sequence). The CDR3 is 14 amino acids. V was trimmed by 5 bases and J by 5 bases, leaving 15 bases between them. The CDR3 protein is CASSGQGLGYGYTF. The DNA for the CDR3 is TGTGCCAGCAGCGGTCAGGGGCTAGGGTATGGCTACACCTTC.

This clone came up a few times. The chain joins TRBV5-1 to TRBJ2-1; the D gene is possibly TRBD1 (5 bases). The CDR3 covers 14 residues. The V end lost 4 bases, the J end lost 7 bases, and 15 bases lay between the germline ends. Germline CDR1 SGHRS, CDR2 YFSETQ. CDR3 protein: CASSLRVFGNEQFF. In DNA, the CDR3 is TGCGCCAGCAGCCTCAGGGTTTTCGGGAATGAGCAGTTCTTC.

This sequence joins TRBV5-4 and TRBJ1-1; D possibly corresponds to TRBD1 (6 bases). V lost 5 bases, J lost 4 bases, and 6 bases lay in between. The germline gives CDR1 SGHNT, CDR2 YYREEE (reference sequence). The CDR3 is 11 residues long. Here the CDR3 DNA reads TGTGCCAGCAGGGGGGCCACTGAAGCTTTCTTT. It specifies CASRGATEAFF.

This clone was detected a few times. The chain carries TRBV10-3 and TRBJ2-7; tentatively, D is TRBD1 (5 bases). The CDR3 length is 14 residues. CDR1 and CDR2 (germline): ENHRY, SYGVKD. Trimming took 0 bases from V and 1 from J, leaving 7 bases between them. CDR3 nucleotide sequence: TGTGCCATCAGTGAGTCACAGGCTTCCTACGAGCAGTACTTC. As protein: CAISESQASYEQYF.

The V gene is TRBV2, the J gene TRBJ1-6, with 7 bases lining up with TRBD1. The V segment lost 7 bases and the J segment 10 bases; nucleotides outside the gene matches: 10. Per the germline V gene, CDR1 is SNHLY and CDR2 is FYNNEI. The CDR3 length is 14 residues. Here the CDR3 reads CASTSGPGGSPLHF. CDR3 sequence (DNA): TGTGCCAGCACCTCGGGCCCAGGGGGATCACCCCTCCACTTT.

This clone occurred a few times. The chain joins TRBV5-1 to TRBJ2-7; 7 bases match TRBD1. The CDR3 totals 14 residues. Germline V lookup: CDR1 SGHRS, CDR2 YFSETQ. V was clipped by 4 bases and J by 2 bases; unmatched bases: 6. Written as DNA, the CDR3 is TGCGCCAGCAGCCCCCGGGACAGAACCTACGAGCAGTACTTC. Its translation: CASSPRDRTYEQYF.

The gene calls are TRBV9 and TRBJ2-1; D is unresolved. CDR3 size: 15 residues. Germline CDR1 is SGDLS and CDR2 is YYNGEE. The V and J ends lost 0 bases and 0 bases respectively, with 7 bases between them. The CDR3 region has the DNA TGTGCCAGCAGCGTAGTGTCTGTCTCCTACAATGAGCAGTTCTTC. Protein: CASSVVSVSYNEQFF.

This clone has a handful of counts. V is TRBV7-2 and J is TRBJ2-2; D gene ambiguous. Germline values: CDR1 SGHTA, CDR2 FQGNSA. CDR3 length: 12 residues. Trimming removed 6 bases at V and 2 bases at J, with 4 bases between. The CDR3 loop reads CASRVNTGELFF. As DNA, the CDR3 is TGTGCCAGCAGGGTAAACACCGGGGAGCTGTTTTTT.